These 19 T cell receptor beta chains originate from one sample sequenced in a study of blood T cell repertoires in COVID-19. Using immunoSEQ multiplex PCR, the repertoire was profiled, and TCRdb retains in-frame clones only, with some absent. This sample carries 200,000 to 250,000 clones, about 80% of them seen once, and the ten largest clones take over 6%. Sequences were obtained from peripheral blood. All receptors derive from a woman older than 75 with COVID-19, enrolled during active disease.

The chain employs TRBV5-4 and TRBJ2-7, with TRBD2 as a possible D gene (6 bases). The germline gives CDR1 SGHNT, CDR2 YYREEE (reference sequence). The length of the CDR3 is 16 residues. Trimming removed 4 bases from V and 6 bases from J, with 23 bases in between. CDR3 sequence reads: CASSRGLGDSLAEQYF. The CDR3 DNA reads TGTGCCAGCAGCCGGGGGTTGGGGGATTCCCTGGCCGAGCAGTACTTC.

This clone occurred many times. J is TRBJ2-7 and V is TRBV6-5; 8 bases fit TRBD1. The J segment lost 5 bases and the V segment lost 6 bases, leaving 12 bases of the junction unmatched. The CDR3 spans 15 residues. CDR1 is MNHEY and CDR2 is SVGAGI in the germline V gene. CDR3 nucleotide sequence: TGTGCCAGCAGGGATCCAGGGGGCTGGGTCAACGAGCAGTACTTC. Protein: CASRDPGGWVNEQYF.

V and J are TRBV5-6 and TRBJ2-6; 7 bases are a match to TRBD1. CDR3 length equals 15 residues. Germline loops: CDR1 SGHDT, CDR2 YYEEEE. The V segment lost 4 bases and the J segment 2 bases; nucleotides outside the gene matches: 3. DNA of the CDR3: TGTGCCAGCAGCCCGACAGGGCCTGGGGCCAACGTCCTGACTTTC. Translated, it gives CASSPTGPGANVLTF.

V gene TRBV6-5 combines with J gene TRBJ1-1; D is ambiguous. CDR1 is MNHEY, CDR2 SVGAGI, per germline. Trimming cost V 4 bases and J 1 base, with 7 bases left between them. The CDR3 covers 13 residues. For the CDR3, the DNA is TGTGCCAGCAGTTCAGGTGGGAACACTGAAGCTTTCTTT. Translation: CASSSGGNTEAFF.

This clone was detected a few times. The V gene is TRBV3-1 (or the pseudogene TRBV3-2), the J gene TRBJ2-7; 8 bases agree with TRBD1. Germline assignment: CDR1 LGHDT and CDR2 YNNKEL (reference sequence). Losses at the gene ends were 1 base for V and 3 bases for J; bases not matched to a gene: 5. The CDR3 is 15 amino acids. DNA of the CDR3: TGTGCCAGCAGCCAAGGCAGGGGGCGCTTCTACGAGCAGTACTTC. This translates into CASSQGRGRFYEQYF.

The chain recombines TRBV9 with TRBJ2-1; 9 bases line up with TRBD1. The CDR3 has 15 residues. The J segment lost 3 bases and the V segment lost 0 bases, leaving 1 base of the junction unmatched. Looked up from germline, CDR1 is SGDLS and CDR2 is YYNGEE. CDR3 region: CASSVDRGHYNEQFF. For the CDR3, the DNA is TGTGCCAGCAGCGTAGACAGGGGGCACTACAATGAGCAGTTCTTC.

The V and J genes are TRBV15 and TRBJ1-3; D is unresolved. The V gene lost 0 bases and the J gene lost 4 bases, with 10 bases spanning the gap. Germline V gives CDR1 LNHNV, CDR2 YYDKDF (reference sequence). The CDR3 is 15 amino acids. The CDR3 loop reads CATSRERGAGNTIYF. DNA of the CDR3: TGTGCCACCAGCAGAGAGAGAGGCGCGGGAAACACCATATATTTT.

CDR3 amino acids: CASSAGGLALVNEQFF. DNA for the CDR3: TGTGCCAGCAGCGCCGGAGGGCTAGCGTTAGTGAATGAGCAGTTCTTC. The rearrangement joins TRBV9 to TRBJ2-1; TRBD2 might be the D (6 bases). Trimming stripped 3 bases from V and 7 bases from J, with 20 bases between. CDR3 length equals 16 residues. Germline V CDR1 and CDR2: SGDLS, YYNGEE.

V usage is TRBV7-2 and J usage is TRBJ2-3; 13 positions agree with TRBD2. Germline CDR1 is SGHTA and CDR2 is FQGNSA. Trimming took 5 bases from V and 7 from J; bases not matched to a gene: 9. The CDR3 has 16 residues. The CDR3 region is CASSNGLAGVRNTQYF. DNA of the CDR3: TGTGCCAGCAGCAATGGACTAGCGGGAGTCCGAAATACGCAGTATTTT.

The V call is TRBV12-3 or TRBV12-4, the J call TRBJ2-1, with D perhaps matching TRBD2 (5 bases). Trimming removed 6 bases from V and 13 bases from J, with 13 bases in between. The CDR3 contains 11 residues. CDR3 sequence (DNA): TGTGCCAGCAGCCCTGGAGGTGGTCAGTTCTTC. It specifies CASSPGGGQFF.

V gene TRBV28 combines with J gene TRBJ1-4; D unclear. The CDR3 runs to 12 residues. V was trimmed by 1 base and J by 13 bases, leaving 10 bases between them. In germline, CDR1 is MDHEN, CDR2 SYDVKM. CDR3 nucleotides: TGTGCCAGCAGTTTATCAGCAGGTAGACTGTTTTTT. Encoded protein: CASSLSAGRLFF.

The CDR3 DNA follows: TGCGCCAGCAGCAGCCCCGAGGGGGCAGACGAGCAGTACTTC. Translated, it gives CASSSPEGADEQYF. The chain uses TRBV5-1 and TRBJ2-7, with TRBD1 identical over 7 bases. This CDR3 is built from 14 residues. V was clipped by 4 bases and J by 5 bases; unmatched bases: 9. Germline V lookup: CDR1 SGHRS, CDR2 YFSETQ.

For this clone: In the same sample, other DNA sequences code for this CDR3. This rearrangement joins TRBV2 to TRBJ1-1; weak D call: TRBD1 (5 bases). The CDR3 loop spans 12 amino acids. V was cut by 1 base and J by 10 bases, with 10 bases left in between. Germline V gives CDR1 SNHLY, CDR2 FYNNEI. CDR3 residues: CASSEERGGAFF. The CDR3 nucleotides are TGTGCCAGCAGTGAAGAGCGGGGGGGAGCTTTCTTT.

This clone was recorded once. The V and J genes are TRBV5-1 and TRBJ2-3; 14 bases fit TRBD2. The length of the CDR3 is 16 residues. V gave up 4 bases and J gave up 4 bases; unmatched junction bases: 5. Germline V gene sequence: CDR1 SGHRS, CDR2 YFSETQ. This chain's CDR3 is CASSLLGLAGADTQYF. In DNA, the CDR3 is TGCGCCAGCAGCCTCTTGGGACTAGCGGGGGCAGATACGCAGTATTTT.

This clone was found a few times. V gene TRBV2 combines with J gene TRBJ1-1; the D gene is possibly TRBD1 (5 bases). Germline CDR1 and CDR2: SNHLY and FYNNEI. The germline V and J ends were trimmed by 3 bases and 6 bases, with 11 bases remaining between them. The CDR3 is 13 residues long. CDR3 protein: CASSDRAGPEAFF. CDR3 bases: TGTGCCAGCAGTGATAGGGCAGGGCCTGAAGCTTTCTTT.

The chain is built from TRBV3-1 (or the pseudogene TRBV3-2) and TRBJ2-2; tentative D call: TRBD2 (5 bases). Per the germline V gene, CDR1 is LGHDT and CDR2 is YNNKEL (reference sequence). V shed 3 bases and J shed 5 bases, with 10 bases lying between them. This CDR3 is 14 amino acids long. This CDR3 reads CASSHMAGTGELFF. Here the CDR3 DNA reads TGTGCCAGCAGCCACATGGCGGGTACCGGGGAGCTGTTTTTT.

This clone was observed once. At the DNA level, this CDR3 is encoded by other sequences in the same sample as well. This chain uses TRBV9 with TRBJ1-3; 8 nucleotides line up with TRBD1. The CDR3 sequence is 15 residues long. Germline lookup yields CDR1 SGDLS and CDR2 YYNGEE. Losses at the gene ends were 4 bases for V and 1 base for J; bases not matched to a gene: 4. This CDR3 is CASSTGTGSGNTIYF. For the CDR3, the DNA is TGTGCCAGCAGCACCGGGACAGGTTCTGGAAACACCATATATTTT.

The V call is TRBV7-7, the J call TRBJ2-4, with TRBD1 matching over 9 bases. CDR1 is SSHAT, CDR2 FNYEAQ, per germline (reference sequence). There are 13 residues in the CDR3. CDR3 region: CAVWDRVRNIQYF. DNA for the CDR3: TGTGCTGTATGGGACAGGGTCAGAAACATTCAGTACTTC. Complete variable domain (other parts from reference TRBV7-7 and TRBJ2-4): GAGVSQSPRYKVTKRGQDVTLRCDPISSHATLYWYQQALGQGPEFLTYFNYEAQPDKSGLPSDRFSAERPEGSISTLTIQRTEQRDSAMYRCAVWDRVRNIQYFGAGTRLSVL.

This clone was seen just once. This rearrangement joins TRBV14 to TRBJ2-5; 14 bases agree with TRBD2. Germline-derived CDR1 and CDR2 are SGHDN and FVKESK. The ends lost 3 bases at V and 1 base at J; junction bases unmatched: 4. This CDR3 has 17 residues. The CDR3 loop reads CASSHGTSGRFQETQYF. CDR3 coding DNA: TGTGCCAGCAGCCATGGGACTAGCGGGAGATTCCAAGAGACCCAGTACTTC.